The entry below describes one TCR beta chain. The data are from a study of T cells in Graves' hyperthyroidism and ophthalmopathy. Germline assignment: CDR1 DFQATT and CDR2 SNEGSKA (reference sequence). CDR3 length equals 14 residues. Trimming cost V 1 base and J 4 bases, with 12 bases left between them. What was amplified from RNA transcripts were TCR beta CDR3 regions. HTBI primers were the set used in a first-round RT-PCR of the TCR CDR3. TCRdb re-called the multiplex PCR reads through MiXCR, storing one row per CDR3 protein. In the table there are under 350,000 distinct CDR3 sequences, roughly 13% of which are singletons.

The chain recombines TRBV20-1 with TRBJ2-3; D gene unclear. The sample was blood. The receptor's source is a woman between 40 and 50 years old with Graves' ophthalmopathy. CDR3: CSARGRGWADTQYF. The CDR3 DNA reads TGCAGTGCTAGAGGGCGCGGTTGGGCAGATACGCAGTATTTT.